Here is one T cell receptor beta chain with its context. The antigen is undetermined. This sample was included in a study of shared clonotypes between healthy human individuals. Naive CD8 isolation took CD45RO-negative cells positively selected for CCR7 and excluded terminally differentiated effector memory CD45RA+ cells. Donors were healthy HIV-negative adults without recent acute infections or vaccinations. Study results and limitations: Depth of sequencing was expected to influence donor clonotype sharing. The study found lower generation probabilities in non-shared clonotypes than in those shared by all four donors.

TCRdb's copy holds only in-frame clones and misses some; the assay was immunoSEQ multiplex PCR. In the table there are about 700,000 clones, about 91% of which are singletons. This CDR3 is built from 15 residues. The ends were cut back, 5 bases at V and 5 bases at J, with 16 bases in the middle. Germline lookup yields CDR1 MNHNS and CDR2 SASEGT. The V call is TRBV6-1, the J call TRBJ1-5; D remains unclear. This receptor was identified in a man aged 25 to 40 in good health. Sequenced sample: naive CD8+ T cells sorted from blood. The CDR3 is CASSPDPGRYQPQHF. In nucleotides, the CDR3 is TGTGCCAGCAGTCCAGACCCCGGACGGTATCAGCCCCAGCATTTT.